This T cell receptor (beta chain) was recorded in a study of cytotoxic CD8 clonotypes in ibrutinib-treated CLL. Regarding the study as a whole: The public clonotypes identified were infrequent and showed contraction or stability on treatment.

Germline CDR1 and CDR2: MDHEN and SYDVKM. The CDR3 spans 15 residues. After removal of 1 base from V and 2 bases from J, the junction contained 4 bases not matched to a gene. With respect to this clone: The antigen is undetermined.

Sequencing was performed with immunoSEQ multiplex PCR; in TCRdb, only in-frame clones are kept and a portion is missing. The profile shows over 20,000 clones, roughly 80% of them singletons. This specimen consisted of PBMCs, obtained before ibrutinib treatment. V and J are TRBV28 and TRBJ1-2, with 7 nucleotides matching TRBD1. The receptor was derived from a human donor with chronic lymphocytic leukemia. CDR3 bases: TGTGCCAGCAGTTTATTACCGGGACAGAACTATGGCTACACCTTC. This sequence encodes CASSLLPGQNYGYTF.